This T cell receptor (beta chain) was identified in a study of T cell changes during pregnancy in multiple sclerosis. Data came from immunoSEQ multiplex PCR; TCRdb stores just in-frame clones and leaves some out. The sample holds approximately 83,000 clones, 85% to 95% seen once. The CDR3 runs to 16 residues. V gave up 0 bases and J gave up 6 bases; unmatched junction bases: 7. Germline assignment: CDR1 SGHDT and CDR2 YYEEEE. The starting material was peripheral blood, obtained in the first trimester of pregnancy. The rearrangement links TRBV5-6 to TRBJ2-1; 9 bases match TRBD2. This TCR came from a female donor with multiple sclerosis, enrolled in a pregnancy study. CDR3 in DNA: TGTGCCAGCAGCTTGGTGTTGGGGCGGGGGGGCAATGAGCAGTTCTTC. Translating it yields CASSLVLGRGGNEQFF.